This T cell receptor (beta chain) was identified in a study of naive and memory T cell subsets. Points from the study as a whole: Potentially, T cell activation and differentiation skew this RNA-based measurement.

Treatment indicated: skin biopsy from PPD injection site in Mantoux-positive individual. An oligonucleotide containing a UMI was ligated to the 3' end of TCR cDNA. Input was roughly 1 to 1,100 ng of DNase-treated total RNA without cell sorting. Four PCR rounds used nested alpha and beta constant region primers plus the SP2 primer. A single record per CDR3 protein comes from TCRdb applying MiXCR to the UMI-ligation and nested PCR reads. The sample has 35,000 to 40,000 distinct CDR3 sequences, approximately 10% seen once. Many counts were recorded for this clonotype. What it recognizes is unknown. CDR3 size: 13 residues. Germline CDR1 is SQVTM and CDR2 is ANQGSEA. The V end lost 2 bases, the J end lost 4 bases, and 9 bases lay between the germline ends.

The V call is TRBV29-1, the J call TRBJ2-1, with unresolved D. Sequencing was performed on skin, taken from a tuberculin skin test site. The clonotype comes from an adult in good health. The CDR3 sequence is CSVEFSRYNEQFF. In DNA, the CDR3 is TGCAGCGTTGAATTTTCGAGATACAATGAGCAGTTCTTC.